These T cell receptor beta chains were read from a single sample in a study of cytomegalovirus exposure and HLA in healthy donors. Measured with immunoSEQ multiplex PCR; TCRdb has only the in-frame clones, and not every one. The sample includes over 65,000 clones, under 80% of them seen just once. Material for sequencing was PBMCs. Receptors originate from a woman aged 50 to 60 in good health and CMV-seropositive. CDR3s include the opening cysteine and the closing phenylalanine or tryptophan. Fields, in order: clone size, D gene, J gene, V gene, CDR3 protein, CDR3 DNA. The D gene is left open where the match is weak. Size is stated for part of the rows, as once, few or many counts, or as a class when the clone is expanded.

>-|TRBD1|TRBJ1-5|TRBV28
CASSYTGTGYQPQHF
TGTGCCAGCAGTTATACCGGGACAGGGTATCAGCCCCAGCATTTT
>-|TRBD1|TRBJ2-1|TRBV6-6
CASSNPGTGSNNEQFF
TGTGCCAGCAGTAACCCCGGGACAGGGAGTAACAATGAGCAGTTCTTC
>-|TRBD1|TRBJ2-7|TRBV4-1
CASSQEWGTENYEQYF
TGCGCCAGCAGCCAAGAGTGGGGGACAGAGAATTACGAGCAGTACTTC
>-|-|TRBJ2-1|TRBV7-2
CASSFSPNEQFF
TGTGCCAGCAGCTTTAGTCCCAATGAGCAGTTCTTC
>-|-|TRBJ1-3|TRBV7-9
CASSEIRPSGNTIYF
TGTGCCAGCAGCGAAATCAGGCCCTCTGGAAACACCATATATTTT
>-|-|TRBJ2-2|TRBV5-4
CASSSYNTGELFF
TGTGCCAGCAGCTCTTATAACACCGGGGAGCTGTTTTTT
>-|TRBD1|TRBJ2-7|TRBV10-3
CASTGTGISEQYF
TGTGCCTCCACCGGGACAGGGATCTCCGAGCAGTACTTC
>-|-|TRBJ1-4|TRBV30
CAPRRGVLLTNEKLFF
TGTGCCCCCAGAAGAGGAGTCCTCCTTACTAATGAAAAACTGTTTTTT
>-|-|TRBJ2-1|TRBV7-2
CASSARGFNEQFF
TGTGCCAGCAGCGCCCGGGGTTTCAATGAGCAGTTCTTC
>once|TRBD1|TRBJ1-4|TRBV11-2
CASSLADRDRPEKLFF
TGTGCCAGCAGCTTAGCTGACAGGGATAGGCCAGAAAAACTGTTTTTT
>-|-|TRBJ2-2|TRBV9
CASGGGPTGELFF
TGTGCCAGCGGGGGGGGGCCCACCGGGGAGCTGTTTTTT
>once|TRBD2|TRBJ2-7|TRBV10-1
CASSELAGGLPYEQYF
TGCGCCAGCAGTGAGTTAGCGGGGGGACTCCCCTACGAGCAGTACTTC
>-|-|TRBJ1-1|TRBV7-3
CASSLNMGGGAFF
TGTGCCAGCAGCCTAAATATGGGGGGGGGAGCTTTCTTT
>-|-|TRBJ1-2|TRBV7-3
CASSPDSNYGYTF
TGTGCCAGCAGCCCAGACAGTAACTATGGCTACACCTTC
>-|-|TRBJ1-2|TRBV6-5
CASSREITNYGYTF
TGTGCCAGCAGCCGGGAAATAACTAACTATGGCTACACCTTC
>-|TRBD1|TRBJ1-1|TRBV25-1
CASSEFDRGATEAFF
TGTGCCAGCAGTGAATTTGACAGGGGGGCGACTGAAGCTTTCTTT
>-|TRBD1|TRBJ1-6|TRBV7-9
CASSLAHGTVSGSPLHF
TGTGCCAGCAGCTTAGCGCACGGGACAGTAAGCGGTTCACCCCTCCACTTT
>-|-|TRBJ1-1|TRBV6-1
CASSEIRVRGTEAFF
TGTGCCAGCAGTGAAATAAGGGTAAGGGGAACTGAAGCTTTCTTT
>-|-|TRBJ2-1|TRBV6-1
CASSEVETEQFF
TGTGCCAGCAGTGAAGTGGAGACGGAGCAGTTCTTC
>-|-|TRBJ1-1|TRBV5-6
CASSLGHSNTEAFF
TGTGCCAGCAGCTTGGGACATTCGAACACTGAAGCTTTCTTT
>-|TRBD2|TRBJ2-1|TRBV7-6
CASSLSGGAAEQFF
TGTGCCAGCAGCCTTAGCGGGGGGGCCGCTGAGCAGTTCTTC
>few|TRBD2|TRBJ2-2|TRBV6-1
CASKMGGTGELFF
TGTGCCAGCAAGATGGGAGGGACCGGGGAGCTGTTTTTT
>-|TRBD1|TRBJ1-2|TRBV6-1
CASGPGQSDTF
TGTGCCAGCGGGCCGGGACAGTCGGACACCTTC
>-|-|TRBJ1-4|TRBV27
CASSESSGQGFEKLFF
TGTGCCAGCAGCGAATCCAGTGGGCAGGGATTTGAAAAACTGTTTTTT
>-|-|TRBJ1-2|TRBV4-1
CASSQDAVPYGYTF
TGCGCCAGCAGCCAAGACGCGGTTCCGTATGGCTACACCTTC
>-|-|TRBJ1-1|TRBV10-2
CASVIRGAEAFF
TGCGCCAGCGTAATCAGGGGTGCTGAAGCTTTCTTT
>-|-|TRBJ2-1|TRBV20-1
CSARLGHEQFF
TGCAGTGCACGACTAGGCCATGAGCAGTTCTTC
>-|-|TRBJ1-1|TRBV29-1
CSVVGGTSNTEAFF
TGCAGCGTTGTTGGGGGGACGTCGAACACTGAAGCTTTCTTT
>-|-|TRBJ1-4|TRBV7-9
CASSSQGNVEKLFF
TGTGCCAGCAGCTCCCAGGGGAACGTCGAAAAACTGTTTTTT
>-|TRBD1|TRBJ1-1|TRBV9
CASSAFGTGASMNTEAFF
TGTGCCAGCAGCGCCTTCGGGACAGGGGCCTCCATGAACACTGAAGCTTTCTTT
>-|TRBD1|TRBJ1-1|TRBV5-3
CARSFYRGTTSNTEAFF
TGTGCCAGAAGCTTCTACAGGGGGACCACCTCGAACACTGAAGCTTTCTTT
>-|TRBD2|TRBJ2-1|TRBV7-3
CASSLRAGGHNEQFF
TGTGCCAGCAGCTTAAGGGCGGGGGGCCACAATGAGCAGTTCTTC
>medium-sized|-|TRBJ1-4|TRBV6-6
CASSPTEKLFF
TGTGCCAGCAGTCCGACAGAAAAACTGTTTTTT
>few|-|TRBJ1-2|TRBV29-1
CSVAGPWGYTF
TGCAGCGTTGCAGGGCCGTGGGGCTACACCTTC
>-|-|TRBJ1-5|TRBV4-2
CASSQAGGIGPQPQHF
TGTGCCAGCAGCCAAGCTGGGGGGATTGGTCCTCAGCCCCAGCATTTT
>few|TRBD1|TRBJ1-2|TRBV2
CASSGRQGAGGYTF
TGTGCCAGCAGTGGACGACAGGGGGCAGGCGGCTACACCTTC
>-|TRBD1|TRBJ1-2|TRBV18
CASSPQGASSGYTF
TGTGCCAGCTCACCACAGGGGGCTTCTTCTGGCTACACCTTC
>once|TRBD1|TRBJ1-5|TRBV6-1
CASRQGPQPQHF
TGTGCCAGCAGACAGGGGCCTCAGCCCCAGCATTTT
>-|-|TRBJ1-3|TRBV19
CASRTIPGADSGNTIYF
TGTGCCAGTAGGACGATACCGGGAGCTGACTCTGGAAACACCATATATTTT
>-|-|TRBJ2-1|TRBV5-4
CASSTGTRNNEQFF
TGTGCCAGCAGCACCGGGACAAGGAACAATGAGCAGTTCTTC
>few|-|TRBJ1-1|TRBV9
CASSVTGRTEAFF
TGTGCCAGCAGCGTAACAGGTCGGACTGAAGCTTTCTTT
>-|-|TRBJ2-1|TRBV12-5
CASGLVRGTYNEQFF
TGTGCTAGTGGTTTAGTGCGGGGCACCTACAATGAGCAGTTCTTC
>-|-|TRBJ2-3|TRBV9
CASSVASYTDTQYF
TGTGCCAGCAGCGTAGCTTCCTACACAGATACGCAGTATTTT
>-|-|TRBJ1-2|TRBV5-1
CASSLAQGPDGYTF
TGCGCCAGCAGCTTAGCACAGGGCCCTGATGGCTACACCTTC
>few|-|TRBJ2-5|TRBV7-2
CASSLKLVPETQYF
TGTGCCAGCAGCTTGAAACTAGTCCCAGAGACCCAGTACTTC
>-|-|TRBJ1-4|TRBV19
CASSIGSGGSLPLNEKLFF
TGTGCCAGTAGTATTGGATCAGGAGGCTCCCTACCATTAAATGAAAAACTGTTTTTT
>-|TRBD2|TRBJ2-3|TRBV9
CASSVDTSGSTDTQYF
TGTGCCAGCAGCGTCGACACTAGCGGTAGCACAGATACGCAGTATTTT
>-|-|TRBJ2-6|TRBV7-9
CASSPLKDSRANVLTF
TGTGCCAGCAGCCCTCTGAAGGACTCTCGGGCCAACGTCCTGACTTTC
>-|-|TRBJ2-6|TRBV6-5
CASSITGSGANVLTF
TGTGCCAGCAGCATAACAGGGTCTGGGGCCAACGTCCTGACTTTC
>-|TRBD2|TRBJ2-5|TRBV6-1
CASKIAGGKETQYF
TGTGCCAGCAAGATAGCGGGGGGGAAAGAGACCCAGTACTTC
>few|TRBD1|TRBJ2-7|TRBV7-2
CASSLAGQGIYEQYF
TGTGCCAGCAGCTTAGCGGGACAGGGTATCTACGAGCAGTACTTC
>-|TRBD2|TRBJ2-1|TRBV6-5
CASRRPGLARNEQFF
TGTGCCAGCAGGAGGCCGGGACTAGCACGCAATGAGCAGTTCTTC
>few|-|TRBJ2-1|TRBV9
CASSVGLVDEQFF
TGTGCCAGCAGCGTAGGACTAGTCGATGAGCAGTTCTTC
>-|-|TRBJ1-1|TRBV9
CASSVVSTNTEAFF
TGTGCCAGCAGCGTAGTTTCCACTAACACTGAAGCTTTCTTT
>once|-|TRBJ1-6|TRBV7-8
CASSVRRSNSPLHF
TGTGCCAGCAGCGTAAGGAGGTCTAATTCACCCCTCCACTTT
>-|-|TRBJ2-1|TRBV19
CASSPYRGAGPMEQFF
TGTGCCAGTAGTCCATACAGGGGAGCGGGCCCAATGGAGCAGTTCTTC
>-|-|TRBJ1-2|TRBV9
CASSVDLVSNYGYTF
TGTGCCAGCAGCGTAGACCTAGTCTCAAACTATGGCTACACCTTC
>-|-|TRBJ2-1|TRBV29-1
CSVEEQQCSEQFF
TGCAGCGTTGAAGAACAGCAATGTAGTGAGCAGTTCTTC